The next 4 T cell receptor beta chains were all read from a single sample in a study of T-cell reconstitution after alpha-beta-depleted transplantation in children. Preparing the TCRbeta library involved the use of unique molecular identifiers. TCRdb passed the PCR reads through MiXCR, listing each CDR3 protein once. This table has some 240,000 distinct CDR3 sequences, 9.7% appearing once. The source material was PBMCs from the stem cell graft donor, sampled from the stem cell graft. The source of these receptors is a human donor who donated a stem cell graft to a child with SCID.

This clonotype was counted ten times or more. V gene TRBV12-3 or TRBV12-4 combines with J gene TRBJ2-3, with D possibly matching TRBD2 (5 bases). CDR3 length equals 14 residues. V lost 5 bases, J lost 0 bases, and 9 bases lay in between. Here the CDR3 DNA reads TGTGCCAGCAGTCCCCAGCGGAGCACAGATACGCAGTATTTT. Protein product: CASSPQRSTDTQYF.

There are many counts of this clonotype. The V and J genes are TRBV7-9 and TRBJ2-5, with 10 nucleotides matching TRBD2. This CDR3 comprises 16 residues. The germline gives CDR1 SEHNR, CDR2 FQNEAQ (reference sequence). With 5 bases clipped from V and 0 bases from J, the junction kept 6 bases outside the gene matches. The CDR3 spells CASSPQAGGHQETQYF. For the CDR3, the DNA is TGTGCCAGCAGCCCACAAGCGGGGGGGCACCAAGAGACCCAGTACTTC.

This clonotype was recorded at least ten times. J is TRBJ1-2 and V is TRBV7-2; D unclear. This CDR3 is 15 amino acids long. The germline V and J ends were trimmed by 3 bases and 0 bases, with 11 bases remaining between them. Germline lookup yields CDR1 SGHTA and CDR2 FQGNSA. The CDR3, as DNA: TGTGCCAGCAGCTTGAGGCAGTCAGCTAACTATGGCTACACCTTC. This translates into CASSLRQSANYGYTF.

This clonotype was seen ten or more times. Here the CDR3 reads CSARARHRGPMYNEQFF. As DNA, the CDR3 is TGCAGTGCTAGAGCTAGACACAGGGGCCCGATGTACAATGAGCAGTTCTTC. The rearrangement joins TRBV20-1 to TRBJ2-1; 7 bases line up with TRBD1. This CDR3 is built from 17 residues. V trimming: 1 base; J trimming: 4 bases; junction bases outside the gene matches: 13. Germline V gene lookup returns CDR1 DFQATT and CDR2 SNEGSKA (reference sequence).